A selection of T cell receptor beta chains follows, all from one sample in a study of early T cells in non-severe SARS-CoV-2 infection. In TCRdb, the 5' RACE reads were re-called with MiXCR into one record per CDR3 protein. The sample has some 60,000 distinct CDR3 sequences, 10% to 15% seen once. This material consisted of whole blood, taken at baseline. The receptors here all came from an adult who was a healthcare worker with PCR-confirmed SARS-CoV-2 infection or an uninfected control (not recorded which). CDR3s include the opening cysteine and the closing phenylalanine or tryptophan. A D gene is named only where the DNA matches it firmly. Clone sizes are given selectively: once, few, many, or a class where the clone is expanded.

TGCAGCGTTGAAGGGAAGGGACTAACGGAGTACCAAGAGACCCAGTACTTC	CSVEGKGLTEYQETQYF	.	TRBV29-1	TRBD2	TRBJ2-5
TGTGCCAGCAGTTACTCGATTCTGGGACAACGCACAGATACGCAGTATTTT	CASSYSILGQRTDTQYF	few	TRBV6-5	.	TRBJ2-3
TGTGCCAGCAGCCTAATCCCGGGCCCGCCTGGGGCCAACGTCCTGACTTTC	CASSLIPGPPGANVLTF	.	TRBV11-2	.	TRBJ2-6
TGCAGTGCTTCCTCTCAGAGCCCCGGTGGGGGGACCCAGTACTTC	CSASSQSPGGGTQYF	few	TRBV20-1	.	TRBJ2-5
TGTGCCAGCAGCTTGGTTCCGGGTACCCAGACTTACGAGCAGTACTTC	CASSLVPGTQTYEQYF	many	TRBV5-4	.	TRBJ2-7
TGTGCCATCCTAAGTGCTAGCAAGCAGTACTTC	CAILSASKQYF	few	TRBV10-3	.	TRBJ2-7
TGTGCCAGTAGTATAGATCGCCAGGGCCCAGCCAAAAACATTCAGTACTTC	CASSIDRQGPAKNIQYF	few	TRBV19	.	TRBJ2-4
TGTGCCAGCAGCTACGGGACAGGGTTAATTCAGCCCCAGCATTTT	CASSYGTGLIQPQHF	few	TRBV5-6	TRBD1	TRBJ1-5
TGTGCCATCAGGGACAGGGAATACGAGCAGTACTTC	CAIRDREYEQYF	few	TRBV10-3	TRBD1	TRBJ2-7
TGTGCCAGCAGCTTTAAGCCCGGGACCTCCTACGAGCAGTACTTC	CASSFKPGTSYEQYF	.	TRBV11-2	.	TRBJ2-7
TGCAGCGTCGGGCTTGGGACATCAAATGAAAAACTGTTTTTT	CSVGLGTSNEKLFF	few	TRBV29-1	.	TRBJ1-4
TGTGCCAGCAGTTTTGTGGTCTCCCACGAGCAGTACTTC	CASSFVVSHEQYF	few	TRBV27	.	TRBJ2-7
TGTGCCAGCAGCCTTGCCCAAGGTCGGCAAGAGACCCAGTACTTC	CASSLAQGRQETQYF	many	TRBV4-2	.	TRBJ2-5
TGTGCCACCAGTGATTCCGGGACAGGGGGCTACGAGCAGTACTTC	CATSDSGTGGYEQYF	few	TRBV24-1	TRBD1	TRBJ2-7
TGTGCCAGCAGCCCGACGCCCAATTCGGGAGATACGCAGTATTTT	CASSPTPNSGDTQYF	.	TRBV3-1	.	TRBJ2-3
TGTGCCAGCAGCTTAGAGGGTGTCGGCTACACCTTC	CASSLEGVGYTF	.	TRBV7-9	.	TRBJ1-2
TGTGCCAGCAGTGTGTCACTGAATCAGCCCCAGCATTTT	CASSVSLNQPQHF	few	TRBV2	.	TRBJ1-5
TGTGCCAGCAGCGTATTACCGGGACTAGCGGGGGCGGGCACAGATACGCAGTATTTT	CASSVLPGLAGAGTDTQYF	.	TRBV7-2	TRBD2	TRBJ2-3
TGCGCCAGCAGCGGGACTAGTCCGTCCGAGACCCAGTACTTC	CASSGTSPSETQYF	.	TRBV5-1	TRBD2	TRBJ2-5
TGCGCCAGCAGTGAACGTGTGGGGGATCAGCCCCAGCATTTT	CASSERVGDQPQHF	.	TRBV10-2	.	TRBJ1-5
TGTGCCAGCAGTTTATGGTTCGGGCAGGGTTACTACGAGCAGTACTTC	CASSLWFGQGYYEQYF	.	TRBV28	.	TRBJ2-7
TGTGCTAGCAGCCCGCTTAGAGCGGGGGGTACAGATACGCAGTATTTT	CASSPLRAGGTDTQYF	few	TRBV7-7	TRBD2	TRBJ2-3
TGTGCCAGCGGTTCTAGCGAGGCCTACAATGAGCAGTTCTTC	CASGSSEAYNEQFF	many	TRBV28	.	TRBJ2-1
TGTGCCAGCAGTTTTTACGAAGCATACGGGGAGCTGTTTTTT	CASSFYEAYGELFF	medium-sized	TRBV28	.	TRBJ2-2
TGTGCCAGCAGCTTGTTCGACTACGAGCAGTACTTC	CASSLFDYEQYF	many	TRBV5-6	.	TRBJ2-7
TGTGCCAGCAGTTACCCCCAACAGGGGGCTTACAATGAGCAGTTCTTC	CASSYPQQGAYNEQFF	few	TRBV6-2/TRBV6-3	TRBD1	TRBJ2-1
TGTGCCAGCGGCTTAGAGCCAGATACGCAGTATTTT	CASGLEPDTQYF	.	TRBV7-9	.	TRBJ2-3
TGTGCCAGCAGTTTACAAACAGGGCACGAGCAGTTCTTC	CASSLQTGHEQFF	.	TRBV28	.	TRBJ2-1
TGTGCCAGCAGCTTACGTAGGCTAGCGGGAGAAGAGACCCAGTACTTC	CASSLRRLAGEETQYF	few	TRBV11-2	TRBD2	TRBJ2-5
TGTGCCAGCAGCTCTGGGATCGCCTACGAGCAGTACTTC	CASSSGIAYEQYF	few	TRBV7-2	.	TRBJ2-7
TGTGCCAGCAGCCCCCCTTCAGGACAGGGAGGGACTGAAGCTTTCTTT	CASSPPSGQGGTEAFF	many	TRBV5-4	TRBD1	TRBJ1-1
TGTGCCAGCAGCTTAGTAGGGACCCCGAACACTGAAGCTTTCTTT	CASSLVGTPNTEAFF	few	TRBV7-9	.	TRBJ1-1
TGCAGTGCTAGATTAGATATAGGGACTAGCGGAAGACCCCAGTTCTTC	CSARLDIGTSGRPQFF	many	TRBV20-1	TRBD2	TRBJ2-1
TGTGCCAGCAGTTTCGTCAGGAATAGCAATCAGCCCCAGCATTTT	CASSFVRNSNQPQHF	many	TRBV27	.	TRBJ1-5
TGTGCCAGCAGTTTCGCTCAGAACACTGAAGCTTTCTTT	CASSFAQNTEAFF	.	TRBV28	.	TRBJ1-1
TGTGCCAGCAGGGCCGGGACAGGGAGGCACTTC	CASRAGTGRHF	.	TRBV6-1	TRBD1	TRBJ2-7
TGTGCCACCAGTGATGGAAGCATGGACGGCCAAGAGACCCAGTACTTC	CATSDGSMDGQETQYF	.	TRBV24-1	.	TRBJ2-5
TGTGCCAGCAGTCCCCTTGGGGTGCGCTCTTGGGAGGAGACCCAGTACTTC	CASSPLGVRSWEETQYF	many	TRBV27	.	TRBJ2-5
TGTGCCAGCACCCCCGATGGGAGGGTGGATCAGCCCCAGCATTTT	CASTPDGRVDQPQHF	medium-sized	TRBV3-1	.	TRBJ1-5
TGTGCCAGCCGGGACCATCAAGCCGGGGAGCTGTTTTTT	CASRDHQAGELFF	many	TRBV2	.	TRBJ2-2
TGTGCCAGCAGTGACACCGCGGGGGGCACAGATACGCAGTATTTT	CASSDTAGGTDTQYF	few	TRBV6-4	TRBD2	TRBJ2-3
TGTGCCAGCAGTCCCGCCGATCCCGGCTCGGGGAATGAGCAGTTCTTC	CASSPADPGSGNEQFF	.	TRBV12-3/TRBV12-4	.	TRBJ2-1
TGTGCCAGCAGTTTATTCGGCAGGGGACGTTCAGATACGCAGTATTTT	CASSLFGRGRSDTQYF	.	TRBV27	.	TRBJ2-3
TGTGCCAGCTCACCCCTAGCACAGGGCTCCAATCAGCCCCAGCATTTT	CASSPLAQGSNQPQHF	.	TRBV18	.	TRBJ1-5
TGTGCCAGCAGCTTCCCTAGCGGGAGCTCCTACAATGAGCAGTTCTTC	CASSFPSGSSYNEQFF	few	TRBV7-2	TRBD2	TRBJ2-1
TGTGCCAGCTCACCTTTGCGGGGGGAAAGTTACCAAGAGACCCAGTACTTC	CASSPLRGESYQETQYF	few	TRBV18	TRBD2	TRBJ2-5
TGTGCCAGCAGTTACGATGGGACAGGGTCATACGAGCAGTACTTC	CASSYDGTGSYEQYF	.	TRBV6-5	TRBD1	TRBJ2-7